The clone carrying this T cell receptor (beta chain) has more than one count but fewer than ten. Germline CDR1 SGHTA, CDR2 FQGNSA. The V end was cut by 5 bases, the J end by 11 bases, with 13 bases between. The CDR3 loop spans 12 amino acids. This sample is drawn from a study of blood T cell repertoires in COVID-19. Study at large: Donors in the United States, Italy and Spain gave samples during acute or convalescent COVID-19. T cells, B-cell-depleted T cells, or PBMCs provided the cDNA or gDNA that served as material.

In the original processing: Amplified reference gene primers provided the basis for estimating nucleated cell counts. Here immunoSEQ multiplex PCR was the method, and the copy in TCRdb shows in-frame clones only, minus some. V and J calls and clone size are as listed in that table; D and trimming were resolved from the DNA. The table records 150,000 to 200,000 clones, around three quarters of them present only once. The clonotype comes from a man between 60 and 75 years old with active or convalescent COVID-19. The chain employs TRBV7-2 and TRBJ1-5, with unresolved D. The sequenced sample consisted of peripheral blood. CDR3 in amino acids: CASSLPMSAQHF. Here the CDR3 DNA reads TGTGCCAGCAGCCTTCCGATGTCAGCCCAGCATTTT.